One and the same sample provided the 19 T cell receptor beta chains below, sequenced in a study of cytomegalovirus exposure and HLA in healthy donors (dated by TCRdb to about 2017). The library was obtained by the immunoSEQ multiplex PCR assay. The multiplex PCR relied on a mix of 60 forward primers for TCR Vbeta segments and 13 reverse primers for TCR Jbeta segments. Not all clones reach the TCRdb copy of this immuneACCESS table, which keeps in-frame sequences only. Checked studies attribute under half of the gap to unresolved V genes and leave the rest unexplained. Here the sample has over 150,000 clones; 60% to 85% occur a single time. The leading ten clones occupy roughly 3.6% of the sample. The sequencing input was PBMCs. The origin of the receptors is a man aged 25-45 years in good health and CMV-seropositive.

V gene TRBV7-2 combines with J gene TRBJ2-3, with 9 bases aligning to TRBD2. Germline V gene lookup returns CDR1 SGHTA and CDR2 FQGNSA. This CDR3 has 17 residues. Trimming took 2 bases from V and 5 from J; bases not matched to a gene: 11. The CDR3: CASSLRVGGGGVDTQYF. The CDR3, as DNA: TGTGCCAGCAGCTTAAGGGTCGGAGGCGGGGGGGTAGATACGCAGTATTTT.

J is TRBJ2-3 and V is TRBV6-6; D is unresolved. This CDR3 is built from 13 residues. Trimming stripped 2 bases from V and 6 bases from J, with 9 bases between. The germline V gene has CDR1 MNHNY and CDR2 SVGAGI (reference sequence). The CDR3 here is CASSYDGLDTQYF. The CDR3 bases are TGTGCCAGCAGTTACGACGGGTTGGATACGCAGTATTTT.

The V call is TRBV4-3, the J call TRBJ2-7; TRBD2 aligns across 8 bases. Trimming at V came to 1 base and at J to 9 bases, leaving 8 bases not matched to a gene. The germline gives CDR1 LGHNA, CDR2 YSLEER. The length of the CDR3 is 14 residues. CDR3 sequence: CASSQALASGGQYF. Written as DNA, the CDR3 is TGCGCCAGCAGCCAAGCACTGGCGAGCGGGGGGCAGTACTTC.

The V and J genes are TRBV5-6 and TRBJ1-2, with D perhaps matching TRBD1 (6 bases). V lost 4 bases, J lost 7 bases, and 20 bases lay in between. The CDR3 runs to 15 residues. Germline assignment: CDR1 SGHDT and CDR2 YYEEEE. CDR3 sequence reads: CASSPTGSQFFGYTF. DNA for the CDR3: TGTGCCAGCAGCCCCACAGGGTCCCAATTTTTTGGCTACACCTTC.

In this sample, this clone turned up a few times. The chain combines TRBV5-8 with TRBJ2-2; D remains ambiguous. Germline V gene sequence: CDR1 SGHTS, CDR2 YDEGEE. V lost 4 bases and J lost 0, with 10 bases in between. The CDR3 spans 15 residues. The CDR3 DNA is TGTGCCAGCAGCCCGGAGAGCGCGAACACCGGGGAGCTGTTTTTT. Encoded protein: CASSPESANTGELFF.

The gene calls are TRBV30 and TRBJ2-3, with 11 nucleotides matching TRBD2. CDR3 length: 14 residues. Trimming cost V 7 bases and J 0 bases; bases outside gene matches: 3. Germline lookup yields CDR1 GTSNPN and CDR2 SVGIG (reference sequence). The chain's CDR3 is CASLAGVSTDTQYF. CDR3 coding DNA: TGTGCCTCACTAGCGGGGGTTAGCACAGATACGCAGTATTTT. Full variable domain (rest looked up from reference TRBV30 and TRBJ2-3): SQTIHQWPATLVQPVGSPLSLECTVEGTSNPNLYWYRQAAGRGLQLLFYSVGIGQISSEVPQNLSASRPQDRQFILSSKKLLLSDSGFYLCASLAGVSTDTQYFGPGTRLTVL.

The V and J genes are TRBV11-2 and TRBJ1-1; 9 bases are shared with TRBD1. There are 14 residues in the CDR3. V gave up 6 bases and J gave up 1 base; unmatched junction bases: 3. From germline, CDR1 is SGHAT and CDR2 FQNNGV. The CDR3 DNA follows: TGTGCCAGCAGAACAGGGGGCCGGAACACTGAAGCTTTCTTT. Translating gives CASRTGGRNTEAFF. Looking up the rest from reference TRBV11-2 and TRBJ1-1 gives the full variable domain: EAGVAQSPRYKIIEKRQSVAFWCNPISGHATLYWYQQILGQGPKLLIQFQNNGVVDDSQLPKDRFSAERLKGVDSTLKIQPAKLEDSAVYLCASRTGGRNTEAFFGQGTRLTVV.

This chain links TRBV6-6 with TRBJ2-7; D perhaps matches TRBD1 (6 bases). Trimming stripped 0 bases from V and 3 bases from J, with 9 bases between. Looked up from germline, CDR1 is MNHNY and CDR2 is SVGAGI (reference sequence). CDR3 length: 14 amino acids. CDR3 in DNA: TGTGCCAGCAGTTACTCGAGGGACAACTACGAGCAGTACTTC. This codes for CASSYSRDNYEQYF.

The rearrangement joins TRBV19 to TRBJ2-7; no reliable D call. The CDR3 is made up of 11 amino acids. Trimming shortened V by 1 base and J by 5 bases, and 3 bases separated the two germline ends. Looked up from germline, CDR1 is LNHDA and CDR2 is SQIVND (reference sequence). This chain's CDR3 is CASSIGNEQYF. Written as DNA, the CDR3 is TGTGCCAGTAGTATAGGTAACGAGCAGTACTTC.

J is TRBJ2-1 and V is TRBV5-1, with a possible D match to TRBD2 (7 bases). V lost 0 bases to trimming and J lost 2 bases, with 12 bases between them. CDR3 length: 16 residues. The germline V gene encodes CDR1 SGHRS and CDR2 YFSETQ. The CDR3 sequence: CASSLGEGVTYNEQFF. For the CDR3, the DNA is TGCGCCAGCAGCTTGGGGGAGGGGGTAACCTACAATGAGCAGTTCTTC.

V usage is TRBV28 and J usage is TRBJ2-2, with unresolved D. This CDR3 is 14 amino acids long. In germline, CDR1 is MDHEN, CDR2 SYDVKM. Trimming shortened V by 5 bases and J by 5 bases, and 12 bases separated the two germline ends. The CDR3 region is CASSPGVRTGELFF. The CDR3 DNA follows: TGTGCCAGCAGTCCGGGTGTGAGAACCGGGGAGCTGTTTTTT.

The chain is built from TRBV30 and TRBJ1-4, with a weak D call TRBD1 (6 bases). Germline V gene sequence: CDR1 GTSNPN, CDR2 SVGIG (reference sequence). The germline V and J ends were trimmed by 5 bases and 6 bases, with 19 bases remaining between them. The CDR3 is made up of 15 amino acids. CDR3 residues: CAWGQAGASDEKLFF. The CDR3 region has the DNA TGTGCCTGGGGCCAGGCAGGGGCGAGCGATGAAAAACTGTTTTTT.

The chain has TRBV7-6 and TRBJ2-2; 10 nucleotides match TRBD2. V lost 2 bases, J lost 7 bases, and 7 bases stayed unmatched. The CDR3 extends over 16 amino acids. Germline CDR1 SGHVS, CDR2 FNYEAQ. The CDR3 loop is CASSLWSGGAGGELFF. DNA for the CDR3: TGTGCCAGCAGCTTATGGAGCGGGGGGGCCGGCGGGGAGCTGTTTTTT.

The chain recombines TRBV2 with TRBJ1-6; 8 bases align to TRBD1. V dropped 6 bases and J dropped 7; count of bases not matched to a gene: 8. Looked up from germline, CDR1 is SNHLY and CDR2 is FYNNEI. This CDR3 has 15 residues. The CDR3 loop is CASSGQGIRNSPLHF. The CDR3 bases are TGTGCCAGCAGCGGACAGGGAATAAGAAATTCACCCCTCCACTTT.

The rearrangement joins TRBV6-5 to TRBJ2-5, with 8 nucleotides matching TRBD1. Germline V gene lookup returns CDR1 MNHEY and CDR2 SVGAGI. After removal of 0 bases from V and 2 bases from J, the junction contained 2 bases not matched to a gene. The CDR3 has 15 amino acids. The CDR3 loop is CASSYSTGVQETQYF. The CDR3 DNA reads TGTGCCAGCAGTTACTCGACAGGGGTACAAGAGACCCAGTACTTC.

J is TRBJ2-7 and V is TRBV28; D unclear. V dropped 5 bases and J dropped 4 bases, with 6 bases sitting between them. Germline V gene sequence: CDR1 MDHEN, CDR2 SYDVKM. This CDR3 comprises 11 residues. The CDR3 sequence: CASSPMYEQYF. The CDR3 nucleotides read TGTGCCAGCAGTCCCATGTACGAGCAGTACTTC.

The chain recombines TRBV2 with TRBJ1-5; 7 positions match TRBD1. Germline CDR1 and CDR2: SNHLY and FYNNEI. V shed 5 bases and J 5 bases; nucleotides not matched to a gene: 3. The CDR3 covers 13 residues. The CDR3 reads CASSNRGDQPQHF. The CDR3 DNA reads as TGTGCCAGCAGTAACAGGGGAGATCAGCCCCAGCATTTT.

The gene calls are TRBV14 and TRBJ1-2, with D unclear. Germline CDR1 reads SGHDN; CDR2 reads FVKESK. The CDR3 sequence is 13 residues long. Trimming stripped 1 base from V and 2 bases from J, with 5 bases between. The CDR3 loop reads CASSQGGNYGYTF. CDR3 in DNA: TGTGCCAGCAGCCAAGGAGGGAACTATGGCTACACCTTC. The full variable domain, rest sourced from reference TRBV14 and TRBJ1-2, is EAGVTQFPSHSVIEKGQTVTLRCDPISGHDNLYWYRRVMGKEIKFLLHFVKESKQDESGMPNNRFLAERTGGTYSTLKVQPAELEDSGVYFCASSQGGNYGYTFGSGTRLTVV.

This clone was seen a single time. The chain has TRBV4-1 and TRBJ1-2, with 9 bases fitting TRBD1. This CDR3 region has 14 residues. CDR1 and CDR2 from the germline V gene are MGHRA and YSYEKL. The trim removed 0 bases at V and 6 bases at J, leaving 2 bases unmatched. The CDR3 here is CASSQERTGDGYTF. For the CDR3, the DNA is TGCGCCAGCAGCCAAGAGCGGACAGGGGATGGCTACACCTTC.